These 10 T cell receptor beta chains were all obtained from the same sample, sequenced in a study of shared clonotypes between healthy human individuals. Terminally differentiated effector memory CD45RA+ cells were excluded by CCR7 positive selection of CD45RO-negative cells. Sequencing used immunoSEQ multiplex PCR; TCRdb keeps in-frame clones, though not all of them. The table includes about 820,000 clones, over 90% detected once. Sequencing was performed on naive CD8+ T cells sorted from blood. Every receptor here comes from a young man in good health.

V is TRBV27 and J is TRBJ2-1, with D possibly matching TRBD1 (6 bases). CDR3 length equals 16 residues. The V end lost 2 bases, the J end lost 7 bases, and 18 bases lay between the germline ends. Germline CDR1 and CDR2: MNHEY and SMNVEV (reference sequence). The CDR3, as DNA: TGTGCCAGCAGTTTAGAGGACAGTGGCATGGGTAATGAGCAGTTCTTC. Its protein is CASSLEDSGMGNEQFF.

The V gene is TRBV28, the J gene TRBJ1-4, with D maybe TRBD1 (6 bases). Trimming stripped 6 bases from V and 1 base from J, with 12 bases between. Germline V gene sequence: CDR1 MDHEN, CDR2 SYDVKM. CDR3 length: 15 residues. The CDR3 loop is CASSPGELTNEKLFF. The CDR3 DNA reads TGTGCCAGCAGCCCAGGGGAACTAACTAATGAAAAACTGTTTTTT.

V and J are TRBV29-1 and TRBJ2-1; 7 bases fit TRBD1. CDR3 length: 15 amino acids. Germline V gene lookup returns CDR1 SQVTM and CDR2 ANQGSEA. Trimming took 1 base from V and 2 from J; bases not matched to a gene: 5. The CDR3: CSVEGGQITYNEQFF. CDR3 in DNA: TGCAGCGTTGAAGGGGGACAGATAACCTACAATGAGCAGTTCTTC.

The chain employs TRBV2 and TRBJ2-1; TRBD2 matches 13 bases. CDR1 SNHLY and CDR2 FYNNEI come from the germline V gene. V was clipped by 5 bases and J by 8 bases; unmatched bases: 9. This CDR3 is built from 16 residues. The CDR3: CASSFAGTSGKDEQFF. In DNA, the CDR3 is TGTGCCAGCAGTTTTGCCGGGACTAGCGGGAAGGATGAGCAGTTCTTC.

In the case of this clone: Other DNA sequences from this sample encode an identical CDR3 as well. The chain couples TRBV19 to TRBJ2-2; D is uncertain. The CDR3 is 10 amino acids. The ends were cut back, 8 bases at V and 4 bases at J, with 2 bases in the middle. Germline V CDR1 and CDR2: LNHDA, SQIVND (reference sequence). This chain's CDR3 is CASGTGELFF. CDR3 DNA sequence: TGTGCCAGTGGCACCGGGGAGCTGTTTTTT.

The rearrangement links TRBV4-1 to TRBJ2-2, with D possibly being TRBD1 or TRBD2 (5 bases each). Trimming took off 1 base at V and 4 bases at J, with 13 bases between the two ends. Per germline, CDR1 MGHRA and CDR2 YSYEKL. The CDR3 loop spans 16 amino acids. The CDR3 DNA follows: TGCGCCAGCAGCCAAGTCGGGGACCGGACCACCGGGGAGCTGTTTTTT. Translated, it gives CASSQVGDRTTGELFF.

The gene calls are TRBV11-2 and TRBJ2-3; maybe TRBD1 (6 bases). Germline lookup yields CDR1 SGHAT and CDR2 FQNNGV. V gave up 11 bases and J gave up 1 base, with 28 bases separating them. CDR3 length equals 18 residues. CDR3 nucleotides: TGTGCCGCCGGGTCTCCCCGGGACATACTTACCCGCACAGATACGCAGTATTTT. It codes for CAAGSPRDILTRTDTQYF.

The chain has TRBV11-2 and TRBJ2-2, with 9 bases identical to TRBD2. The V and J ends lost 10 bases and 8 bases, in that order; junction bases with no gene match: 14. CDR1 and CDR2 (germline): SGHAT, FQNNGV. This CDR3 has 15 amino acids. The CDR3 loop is CATTMLAGVRGELFF. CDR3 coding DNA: TGTGCCACCACTATGTTAGCGGGAGTTCGAGGGGAGCTGTTTTTT.

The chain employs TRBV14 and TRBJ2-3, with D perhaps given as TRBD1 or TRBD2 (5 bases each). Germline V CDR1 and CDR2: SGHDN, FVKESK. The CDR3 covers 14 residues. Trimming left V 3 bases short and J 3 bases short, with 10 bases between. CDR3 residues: CASSQIGATDTQYF. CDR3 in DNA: TGTGCCAGCAGCCAGATCGGGGCTACAGATACGCAGTATTTT.

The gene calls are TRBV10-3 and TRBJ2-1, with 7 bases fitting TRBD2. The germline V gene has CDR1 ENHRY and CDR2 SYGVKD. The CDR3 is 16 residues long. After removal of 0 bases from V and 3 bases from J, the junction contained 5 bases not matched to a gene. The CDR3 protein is CAISESGGGFYNEQFF. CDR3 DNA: TGTGCCATCAGTGAGTCTGGGGGAGGGTTCTACAATGAGCAGTTCTTC.